This TCR beta chain was retrieved from a study of beta chain features in type 1 diabetes. Study as a whole: Sorted cells examined across all samples numbered roughly 99,000,000. Study results and caveats: With patients and controls alike, PCR might favor shorter templates to an equal degree. A moderate, significant TCRB CDR3 shortening appeared in type 1 diabetes across four CD4+ subsets.

CD4+ cells of the naive, central memory, regulatory and stem cell-like memory types were sorted via CD45RO/CCR7/CD25/CD127/CD95/CD27. There are 14 residues in the CDR3. Germline values: CDR1 LGHNA, CDR2 YSLEER. V was shortened by 5 bases and J by 7 bases, with 14 bases between the two germline ends. This clone appeared a few times. The antigen is undetermined. The entirety of the isolated RNA underwent reverse transcription, so expressed TCRB transcripts were sequenced. The study sequenced naive, central memory and regulatory T cell samples to an average of about 3.5 million reads. Libraries were prepared by immunoSEQ multiplex PCR; TCRdb keeps only in-frame clonotypes and omits some of them. This sample has around 710,000 clones, with about an eighth found just once.

The sequencing sample was made of naive CD4+ T cells from blood. The receptor comes from a man younger than 45 with type 1 diabetes. The chain uses TRBV4-3 and TRBJ1-4; the D gene is possibly TRBD1 (5 bases). The DNA of the CDR3 is TGCGCCAGCAGCGACATCGACGGGGGTGAAAAACTGTTTTTT. Its translation is CASSDIDGGEKLFF.